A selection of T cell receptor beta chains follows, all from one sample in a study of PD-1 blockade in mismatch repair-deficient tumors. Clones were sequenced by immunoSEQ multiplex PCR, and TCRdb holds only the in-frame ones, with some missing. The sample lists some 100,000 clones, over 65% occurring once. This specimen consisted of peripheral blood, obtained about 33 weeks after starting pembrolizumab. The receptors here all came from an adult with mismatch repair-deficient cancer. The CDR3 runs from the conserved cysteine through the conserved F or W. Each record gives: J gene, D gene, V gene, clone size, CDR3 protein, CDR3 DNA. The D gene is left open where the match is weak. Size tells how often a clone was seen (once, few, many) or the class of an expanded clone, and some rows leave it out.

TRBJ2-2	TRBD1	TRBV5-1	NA	CASSLDRGPSNTGELFF	TGCGCCAGCAGCTTGGACAGGGGGCCCTCGAACACCGGGGAGCTGTTTTTT
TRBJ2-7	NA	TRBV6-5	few	CASTRPYSYEQYF	TGTGCCAGCACGCGTCCTTACTCCTACGAGCAGTACTTC
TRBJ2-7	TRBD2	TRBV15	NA	CATSGIKLAGVPYEQYF	TGTGCCACCAGCGGAATAAAACTAGCGGGAGTTCCCTACGAGCAGTACTTC
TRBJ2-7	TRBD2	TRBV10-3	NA	CAISDPGGLYEQYF	TGTGCCATCAGTGACCCGGGAGGCCTATACGAGCAGTACTTC
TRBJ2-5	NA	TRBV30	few	CAWSVGRAVVETQYF	TGTGCCTGGAGTGTGGGTAGGGCGGTCGTAGAGACCCAGTACTTC
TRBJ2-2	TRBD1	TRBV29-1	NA	CSVDEQGHTGELFF	TGCAGCGTTGACGAACAGGGGCACACCGGGGAGCTGTTTTTT
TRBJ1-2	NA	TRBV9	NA	CASSVGVNYGYTF	TGTGCCAGCAGCGTAGGGGTTAACTATGGCTACACCTTC
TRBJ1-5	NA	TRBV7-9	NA	CASSLDLSQPQHF	TGTGCCAGCAGCTTAGATCTGAGTCAGCCCCAGCATTTT
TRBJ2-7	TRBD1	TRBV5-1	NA	CASSLAAGQGSYEQYF	TGCGCCAGCAGCTTGGCCGCGGGACAGGGGTCATACGAGCAGTACTTC
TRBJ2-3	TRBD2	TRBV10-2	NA	CASSEELAASTDTQYF	TGCGCCAGCAGTGAGGAACTAGCGGCTAGCACAGATACGCAGTATTTT
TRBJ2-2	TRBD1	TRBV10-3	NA	CAISGNRGRNTGELFF	TGTGCCATCAGTGGAAACAGGGGGCGCAACACCGGGGAGCTGTTTTTT
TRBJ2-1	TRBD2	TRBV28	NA	CASSATSSSYNEQFF	TGTGCCAGCAGTGCGACTAGCAGCTCCTACAATGAGCAGTTCTTC
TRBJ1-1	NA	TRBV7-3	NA	CASSLTLQGDAFF	TGTGCCAGCAGCTTAACGTTACAGGGTGACGCTTTCTTT
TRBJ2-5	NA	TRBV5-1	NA	CASSFIGSPQETQYF	TGCGCCAGCAGCTTTATCGGGAGCCCCCAAGAGACCCAGTACTTC
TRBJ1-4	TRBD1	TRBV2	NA	CASRKEPGQSNEKLFF	TGTGCCAGCAGGAAGGAACCGGGACAGAGTAATGAAAAACTGTTTTTT
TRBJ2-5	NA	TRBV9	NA	CASSVVATAKETQYF	TGTGCCAGCAGCGTAGTGGCGACAGCCAAAGAGACCCAGTACTTC
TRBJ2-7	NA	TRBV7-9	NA	CASSSDLGFYEQYF	TGTGCCAGCAGCTCGGACCTAGGTTTCTACGAGCAGTACTTC
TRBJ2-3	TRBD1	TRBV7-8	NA	CASSLPGTDTTDTQYF	TGTGCCAGCAGCCTACCTGGGACAGACACTACAGATACGCAGTATTTT
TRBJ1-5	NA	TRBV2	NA	CASSGQGAGNQPQHF	TGTGCCAGCAGTGGACAAGGGGCTGGCAATCAGCCCCAGCATTTT
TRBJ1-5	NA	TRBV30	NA	CAWSGSNQPQHF	TGTGCCTGGAGCGGTAGCAATCAGCCCCAGCATTTT
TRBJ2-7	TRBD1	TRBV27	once	CASSVGTGVYEQYF	TGTGCCAGCAGTGTCGGGACAGGGGTTTACGAGCAGTACTTC
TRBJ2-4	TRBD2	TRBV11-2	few	CASSLVSRAGVLAKNIQYF	TGTGCCAGCAGCTTAGTAAGTCGAGCGGGAGTCTTAGCCAAAAACATTCAGTACTTC
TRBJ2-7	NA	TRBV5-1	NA	CASSLSFGDFPYEQYF	TGCGCCAGCAGCTTGAGCTTTGGGGACTTCCCCTACGAGCAGTACTTC
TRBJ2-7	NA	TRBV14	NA	CASSQEGWQGHPYEQYF	TGTGCCAGCAGCCAAGAAGGTTGGCAGGGGCACCCCTACGAGCAGTACTTC
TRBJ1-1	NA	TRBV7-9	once	CASSLAGSPEAFF	TGTGCCAGCAGCTTAGCGGGCAGCCCTGAAGCTTTCTTT
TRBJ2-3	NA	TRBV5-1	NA	CASSFYYLTDTQYF	TGCGCCAGCAGCTTCTACTATCTCACAGATACGCAGTATTTT
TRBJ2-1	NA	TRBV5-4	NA	CASSLGGRTYNEQFF	TGTGCCAGCAGCTTGGGGGGGAGGACCTACAATGAGCAGTTCTTC
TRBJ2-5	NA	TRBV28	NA	CASRGGKETQYF	TGTGCCAGCAGGGGGGGAAAAGAGACCCAGTACTTC
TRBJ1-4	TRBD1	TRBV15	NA	CATSRREGADGEKLFF	TGTGCCACCAGCAGGAGGGAGGGGGCGGATGGTGAAAAACTGTTTTTT
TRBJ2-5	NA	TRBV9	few	CASSVSGYQETQYF	TGTGCCAGCAGCGTTTCGGGCTACCAAGAGACCCAGTACTTC
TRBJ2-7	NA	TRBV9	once	CASSVAGGHEQYF	TGTGCCAGCAGCGTAGCTGGGGGGCACGAGCAGTACTTC
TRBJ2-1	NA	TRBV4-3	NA	CASSQEQGGNNEQFF	TGCGCCAGCAGCCAAGAGCAGGGGGGCAACAATGAGCAGTTCTTC
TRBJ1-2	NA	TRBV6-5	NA	CASRRDGVTYGYTF	TGTGCCAGCAGACGGGACGGAGTAACCTATGGCTACACCTTC
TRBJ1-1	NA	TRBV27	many	CASSSRRAFF	TGTGCCAGCAGTTCCAGGAGAGCTTTCTTT
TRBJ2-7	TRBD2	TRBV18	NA	CASSPRTSGNPNEQYF	TGTGCCAGCTCACCGCGGACTAGCGGGAACCCCAACGAGCAGTACTTC
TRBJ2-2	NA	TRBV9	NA	CASSLNTGELFF	TGTGCCAGCAGCCTCAACACCGGGGAGCTGTTTTTT
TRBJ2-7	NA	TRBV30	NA	CAWSGGIYEQYF	TGTGCCTGGAGCGGGGGAATATACGAGCAGTACTTC
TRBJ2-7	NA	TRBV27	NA	CASSLSLGEETYEQYF	TGTGCCAGCAGTTTATCGCTGGGTGAGGAGACCTACGAGCAGTACTTC
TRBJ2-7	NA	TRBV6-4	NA	CASSQTGTEQYF	TGTGCCAGCAGTCAAACAGGGACGGAGCAGTACTTC
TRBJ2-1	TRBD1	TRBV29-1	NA	CSVRTGYNEQFF	TGCAGCGTCCGGACAGGGTATAATGAGCAGTTCTTC
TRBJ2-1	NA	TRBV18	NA	CASSRASGFSSYNEQFF	TGTGCCAGCTCACGAGCTTCAGGGTTTAGCTCCTACAATGAGCAGTTCTTC
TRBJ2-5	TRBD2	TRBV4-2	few	CASSQDWTAGGPETQYF	TGTGCCAGCAGCCAAGATTGGACAGCGGGAGGGCCAGAGACCCAGTACTTC
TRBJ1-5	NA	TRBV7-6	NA	CASSLVVIRSNQPQHF	TGTGCCAGCAGCTTAGTGGTAATTCGGAGCAATCAGCCCCAGCATTTT
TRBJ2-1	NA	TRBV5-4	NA	CASSQIRGTSYNEQFF	TGTGCCAGCAGCCAGATAAGGGGGACTTCCTACAATGAGCAGTTCTTC
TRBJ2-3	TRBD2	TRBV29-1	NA	CSVEPLAGPTDTQYF	TGCAGCGTTGAACCGCTAGCGGGACCCACAGATACGCAGTATTTT
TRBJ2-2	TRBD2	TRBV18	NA	CASSRSGSPLTGELFF	TGTGCCAGCTCCCGGAGCGGGAGCCCCCTCACCGGGGAGCTGTTTTTT
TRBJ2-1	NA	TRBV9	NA	CASSVGTASDEQFF	TGTGCCAGCAGCGTAGGGACTGCCAGCGATGAGCAGTTCTTC
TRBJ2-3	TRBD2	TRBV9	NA	CASSVVAGGLTDTQYF	TGTGCCAGCAGCGTAGTAGCGGGTGGGCTCACAGATACGCAGTATTTT
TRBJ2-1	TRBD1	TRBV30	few	CAWNPSYTGGVRLF	TGTGCCTGGAACCCTTCATATACAGGGGGCGTACGGCTCTTC
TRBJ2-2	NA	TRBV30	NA	CAWSFGGKNTGELFF	TGTGCCTGGAGTTTTGGCGGGAAGAACACCGGGGAGCTGTTTTTT
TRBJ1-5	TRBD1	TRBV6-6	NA	CASSTGENQPQHF	TGTGCCAGCAGTACAGGGGAAAATCAGCCCCAGCATTTT
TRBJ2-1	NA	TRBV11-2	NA	CASSSGYEQFF	TGTGCCAGCAGCTCCGGCTATGAGCAGTTCTTC